The 12 T cell receptor beta chains below were found in one sample sequenced in a study of T cells after yellow fever vaccination. TCRdb re-derived calls from the 5' RACE reads in MiXCR, one entry per CDR3 protein. The sample lists under 400,000 distinct CDR3 sequences, under 15% occurring once. The sample consisted of CD4+ T cells sorted from PBMCs, taken 15 days after the yellow fever booster vaccination. Source of these receptors: a man between 18 and 35 years old who received the YFV17D yellow fever vaccine.

This clonotype was seen a handful of times. The chain links TRBV5-1 to TRBJ1-1; D is uncertain. The CDR3 sequence is 14 residues long. In germline, CDR1 is SGHRS, CDR2 YFSETQ. Trimming stripped 1 base from V and 1 base from J, with 8 bases between. The CDR3 DNA reads as TGCGCCAGCAGCTTGCCCGAGAAGAACACTGAAGCTTTCTTT. This gives the protein CASSLPEKNTEAFF.

The CDR3 loop is CASSFRPRQHTEAFF. DNA of the CDR3: TGTGCCAGCAGCTTTCGCCCCCGACAGCACACTGAAGCTTTCTTT. The chain recombines TRBV7-2 with TRBJ1-1; D may be TRBD1 (5 bases). V was shortened by 3 bases and J by 3 bases, with 14 bases between the two germline ends. There are 15 residues in the CDR3. Germline V gene data show CDR1 as SGHTA and CDR2 as FQGNSA. The whole variable domain, filled in from reference TRBV7-2 and TRBJ1-1, reads GAGVSQSPSNKVTEKGKDVELRCDPISGHTALYWYRQSLGQGLEFLIYFQGNSAPDKSGLPSDRFSAERTGGSVSTLTIQRTQQEDSAVYLCASSFRPRQHTEAFFGQGTRLTVV.

The gene calls are TRBV6-1 and TRBJ2-1; tentative D call: TRBD1 (5 bases). There are 15 residues in the CDR3. V was shortened by 11 bases and J by 5 bases, with 22 bases between the two germline ends. Germline CDR1 and CDR2: MNHNS and SASEGT. Here the CDR3 reads CAGARQHTYNNEQFF. In DNA form, the CDR3 reads TGTGCCGGGGCGAGACAGCATACCTATAACAATGAGCAGTTCTTC.

The CDR3 region has the DNA TGTGCCACCAGTCCCCAACGACTCGGAGGAGAGACCCAGTACTTC. Translated, it gives CATSPQRLGGETQYF. This sequence joins TRBV24-1 and TRBJ2-5, with D perhaps TRBD2 (5 bases). Per germline, CDR1 KGHDR and CDR2 SFDVKD. Trimming stripped 6 bases from V and 4 bases from J, with 17 bases between. The CDR3 contains 15 residues.

V gene TRBV10-3 combines with J gene TRBJ2-3; 13 bases are shared with TRBD2. The CDR3 covers 15 residues. J gave up 2 bases and V 8 bases, and 4 bases lay outside the gene matches. Germline V gene sequence: CDR1 ENHRY, CDR2 SYGVKD. CDR3 sequence reads: CAIAGTSGATDTQYF. In DNA form, the CDR3 reads TGTGCCATCGCAGGGACTAGCGGGGCCACAGATACGCAGTATTTT.

This clonotype was detected a few times. The V call is TRBV5-4, the J call TRBJ2-5; tentative D call: TRBD1 (5 bases). The CDR3 runs to 16 residues. Per the germline V gene, CDR1 is SGHNT and CDR2 is YYREEE (reference sequence). V was pared by 4 bases and J by 5 bases, with 21 bases between. CDR3: CASSRGGPVKGETQYF. The CDR3 region has the DNA TGTGCCAGCAGCCGAGGTGGGCCAGTCAAGGGGGAGACCCAGTACTTC. The full variable domain, in which reference TRBV5-4 and TRBJ2-5 provide the parts outside the CDR3, is ETGVTQSPTHLIKTRGQQVTLRCSSQSGHNTVSWYQQALGQGPQFIFQYYREEENGRGNFPPRFSGLQFPNYSSELNVNALELDDSALYLCASSRGGPVKGETQYFGPGTRLLVL.

The J gene is TRBJ2-1, the V gene TRBV6-2 or TRBV6-3, with 10 bases fitting TRBD1. This CDR3 has 15 residues. Germline V gene lookup returns CDR1 MNHEY and CDR2 SVGEGT. Trimming cost V 4 bases and J 4 bases; bases outside gene matches: 4. This CDR3 reads CASSSDRGRYNEQFF. The CDR3 DNA is TGTGCCAGCAGTTCCGACAGGGGGCGTTACAATGAGCAGTTCTTC.

The genes are TRBV5-6 and TRBJ1-6; D not resolved. V was pared by 2 bases and J by 7 bases, with 7 bases between. Germline V gives CDR1 SGHDT, CDR2 YYEEEE. The CDR3 loop spans 13 amino acids. The CDR3 protein is CASSFDENSPLHF. The CDR3 region has the DNA TGTGCCAGCAGCTTCGACGAAAATTCACCCCTCCACTTT.

This clonotype was counted between two and nine times. The V and J genes are TRBV4-2 and TRBJ2-6; D not certain. Germline V CDR1 and CDR2: LGHNA, YNFKEQ. This CDR3 is 16 amino acids long. The V end was cut by 1 base, the J end by 0 bases, with 7 bases between. The CDR3 DNA reads as TGTGCCAGCAGCCAAGGGGTCACCTCTGGGGCCAACGTCCTGACTTTC. This sequence encodes CASSQGVTSGANVLTF.

This clonotype showed up just a few times. This chain connects TRBV5-1 to TRBJ2-7; weak D call: TRBD2 (6 bases). In germline, CDR1 is SGHRS, CDR2 YFSETQ. CDR3 size: 15 residues. V gave up 5 bases and J gave up 1 base, with 16 bases separating them. The CDR3 loop reads CASSSGDFLSYEQYF. The CDR3 DNA reads as TGCGCCAGCAGTTCCGGGGACTTCCTTTCCTACGAGCAGTACTTC. Supplemented by reference TRBV5-1 and TRBJ2-7, the full variable domain reads KAGVTQTPRYLIKTRGQQVTLSCSPISGHRSVSWYQQTPGQGLQFLFEYFSETQRNKGNFPGRFSGRQFSNSRSEMNVSTLELGDSALYLCASSSGDFLSYEQYFGPGTRLTVT.

V is TRBV6-1 and J is TRBJ2-1, with TRBD2 matching 9 bases. The CDR3 extends over 15 amino acids. With 7 bases clipped from V and 4 bases from J, the junction kept 8 bases outside the gene matches. Germline V gene data show CDR1 as MNHNS and CDR2 as SASEGT. CDR3 DNA sequence: TGTGCCAGCATATCGGGACTAGCTGGGTACAATGAGCAGTTCTTC. Translation: CASISGLAGYNEQFF.

In its sample, this clonotype was seen a few times. The chain links TRBV10-3 to TRBJ1-1; D unclear. The CDR3 has 12 residues. CDR1 is ENHRY, CDR2 SYGVKD, per germline. The V and J ends lost 4 bases and 6 bases respectively, with 9 bases between them. CDR3 residues: CAISVDGPEAFF. The CDR3 nucleotides are TGTGCCATCAGTGTAGATGGGCCTGAAGCTTTCTTT.